This T cell receptor beta chain stems from a study of CXCR3-negative and CXCR3-positive naive CD8 T cells. In the study overall: Summed over all libraries, TRB reads came to about 130 million, with about 1.5 +/- 0.3 million per library. Study-wide findings and caveats: With surface CD5 comparable between naive subsets, TCR strength was estimated using properties derived from the TRB CDR3. Relative to CXCR3-negative naive cells, CXCR3-positive naive cells had more hydrophobic TRB CDR3s.

UMI-labeled 5' RACE yielded the TRB cDNA libraries. Each CDR3 protein gets one entry in TCRdb, which reprocessed the 5' RACE reads and gives no DNA. The sample has tens of thousands of distinct CDR3 sequences, and its top ten clones hold around 0.5%. Subsets of CD8+ T cells were each sorted in triplicate at approximately 300,000 cells apiece. A CD45RO-CCR7+CD27+CD95- phenotype identified naive CD8+ T cells. As for this clonotype: Antigen specificity is unknown.

Germline CDR1 is SQVTM and CDR2 is ANQGSEA. The CDR3 loop spans 17 amino acids. This clonotype was sampled from a human donor in good health. Some clones in this sample may be carry-over from other donors' samples. The sequenced sample consisted of naive CXCR3+ CD8+ T cells from blood. The subset was: CD45RO-CCR7+CD27+CD95- naive CD8+ T cells expressing CXCR3 (TNR3+). The chain joins TRBV29-1 to TRBJ2-2; the TRBD2 assignment by TCRdb is unverifiable without DNA. CDR3: CSVEIAVVQRGTGELFF.